This T cell receptor (beta chain) stems from a study of blood T cell repertoires in COVID-19 (dated by TCRdb to the early 2020s). Concerning the study at large: Samples from collaborators originated in the United States, Italy and Spain and spanned both the acute and convalescent phases of COVID-19. The prospective study material was composed of cDNA or gDNA derived from T cells, B-cell-depleted T cells, or PBMCs. The dataset comprised deeply sampled blood TCRbeta repertoires from subjects exposed to, actively infected with, or recovered from COVID-19. A freely available public database, intended as a resource for researchers studying the immune response to SARS-CoV-2, is where the repertoires were released. The samples were drawn from the first 160 participants of the ongoing ImmuneRACE study and from 1,200 or so subjects provided by 6 global collaborators. Sample metadata almost always included a de-identified subject ID, COVID-19 status, age in years and sex. Where available, HLA class I and class II types were obtained from metadata supplied by the sample provider rather than from assay-based typing. What the study reported, not specific to this receptor: The quantity of clinical and demographic metadata differed by source and by participant and was supplied without curation.

Collaborating institutions collected whole blood in K2EDTA tubes following their own protocols. For TCRbeta analysis, collaborators shipped samples as frozen whole blood, isolated PBMCs, or DNA extracted from either of those sample types. As concerns this clone: Its antigen has not been determined. Base qualities are not provided; no much larger clone lies one nucleotide away.

TCRbeta CDR3 regions were amplified from genomic DNA using the immunoSEQ Assay, a bias-controlled multiplex PCR. Processing in the source paper ran as follows. Nucleated cell counts per sample were estimated from amplification of reference gene primers within the assay. To quantify the absolute abundance of each unique TCRbeta CDR3 rearrangement, sequence reads were collapsed and filtered. Productive Simpson clonality was computed per sample as the square root of Simpson's diversity index over productive rearrangements. Sourced from immuneACCESS, this table was stored by TCRdb with only in-frame sequences that have V and J called. A share of the clones is absent; for the studies checked, an unresolved V gene accounts for under half, and the remainder has no known explanation. From that table come the V and J calls and clone size; the DNA was used to work out D and trimming. The sample profile shows some 200,000 clones; about 88% of them were found once. 1.5% to 2% of the sample is held by the ten biggest clonotypes.

Counted from cysteine to phenylalanine, this CDR3 has 13 amino acids. Only CDR3 DNA is held: 39 bases, read in frame from base 1. Reading the germline V gene gives CDR1 SGHNT and CDR2 YENEEA. V and J lose 2 bases and 5 bases, and a span of 9 bases separates them. The sample was peripheral blood. The receptor's source is a man between 70 and 80 years old with acute or convalescent COVID-19. The rearranged segments are TRBV11-3 and TRBJ2-5, with an unclear D gene assignment. The CDR3 has the sequence CASSLFSRETQYF. The DNA sequence is given as TGTGCCAGCAGCTTATTCTCCCGGGAGACCCAGTACTTC.